This is a list of T cell receptor beta chains from one sample in a study of T-cell reconstitution after alpha-beta-depleted transplantation in children. TCRdb re-called the PCR reads through MiXCR, storing one row per CDR3 protein. The profile shows 100,000 to 120,000 distinct CDR3 sequences, 9% to 12% of them singletons. Material: PBMCs from the stem cell graft donor, obtained from the stem cell graft. Receptors originate from a human donor who donated a stem cell graft to a child with acute lymphoblastic leukemia. The CDR3 runs from the conserved cysteine through the conserved F or W. Each record gives: D gene, J gene, V gene, clone size, CDR3 DNA, CDR3 protein. A D gene is named only where the DNA matches it firmly. Size is omitted from some rows. Given values are once, few, many or a class for expanded clones.

d_gene: NA; j_gene: TRBJ2-7; v_gene: TRBV7-2; abundance: many; CDR3nt: TGTGCCAGCAGCTTAGGGCAGGGGCCCCTCGAGCAGTACTTC; CDR3aa: CASSLGQGPLEQYF
d_gene: NA; j_gene: TRBJ2-7; v_gene: TRBV7-3; abundance: many; CDR3nt: TGTGCCAGCAGCTTAATAGGTGGGGGCTACGAGCAGTACTTC; CDR3aa: CASSLIGGGYEQYF
d_gene: NA; j_gene: TRBJ2-3; v_gene: TRBV14; abundance: many; CDR3nt: TGTGCCAGCAGCCACCCACCCAGGGGCACAGATACGCAGTATTTT; CDR3aa: CASSHPPRGTDTQYF
d_gene: NA; j_gene: TRBJ1-1; v_gene: TRBV7-9; abundance: many; CDR3nt: TGTGCCAGCAGCTTCGAAAGTACTGAAGCTTTCTTT; CDR3aa: CASSFESTEAFF
d_gene: NA; j_gene: TRBJ1-1; v_gene: TRBV5-1; abundance: many; CDR3nt: TGCGCCAGCAGCTTCCCGGGACGGGATATCGCTGAAGCTTTCTTT; CDR3aa: CASSFPGRDIAEAFF
d_gene: NA; j_gene: TRBJ1-1; v_gene: TRBV3-1; abundance: many; CDR3nt: TGTGCCAGCAGCCAAGCGCCGGAGGTAATGAACACTGAAGCTTTCTTT; CDR3aa: CASSQAPEVMNTEAFF
d_gene: NA; j_gene: TRBJ2-2; v_gene: TRBV12-3/TRBV12-4; abundance: many; CDR3nt: TGTGCCAGCAGTCCCGCGGGTAGCACCGGGGAGCTGTTTTTT; CDR3aa: CASSPAGSTGELFF
d_gene: NA; j_gene: TRBJ2-2; v_gene: TRBV5-1; abundance: many; CDR3nt: TGCGCCAGCAGCCGGGGGACCCTAAGGGACACCGGGGAGCTGTTTTTT; CDR3aa: CASSRGTLRDTGELFF
d_gene: NA; j_gene: TRBJ2-3; v_gene: TRBV28; abundance: few; CDR3nt: TGTGCCAGCAGTTTAATTCCCGCCGCAGATACGCAGTATTTT; CDR3aa: CASSLIPAADTQYF
d_gene: NA; j_gene: TRBJ2-5; v_gene: TRBV20-1; abundance: many; CDR3nt: TGCAGTGCTAGCCGGGCCCGGGGCGACCAAGAGACCCAGTACTTC; CDR3aa: CSASRARGDQETQYF
d_gene: NA; j_gene: TRBJ1-1; v_gene: TRBV6-5; abundance: many; CDR3nt: TGTGCCAGCAGTTACTGGTCGGGGCCAGCCCGGCGGAGGGACACTGAAGCTTTCTTT; CDR3aa: CASSYWSGPARRRDTEAFF
d_gene: NA; j_gene: TRBJ2-3; v_gene: TRBV6-1; abundance: many; CDR3nt: TGTGCCAGCAGTGTGAGGCAGAACACAGATACGCAGTATTTT; CDR3aa: CASSVRQNTDTQYF
d_gene: TRBD1; j_gene: TRBJ1-2; v_gene: TRBV7-2; abundance: many; CDR3nt: TGTGCCAGCACCCCCCCGGGACAGGGGTATGGCTACACCTTC; CDR3aa: CASTPPGQGYGYTF
d_gene: NA; j_gene: TRBJ2-3; v_gene: TRBV7-2; abundance: NA; CDR3nt: TGTGCCAGCAGCCCTCCAACGGGGGCCACAGATACGCAGTATTTT; CDR3aa: CASSPPTGATDTQYF
d_gene: NA; j_gene: TRBJ1-5; v_gene: TRBV27; abundance: many; CDR3nt: TGTGCCAGCAGTTTATGGCGGGATCAGCCCCAGCATTTT; CDR3aa: CASSLWRDQPQHF